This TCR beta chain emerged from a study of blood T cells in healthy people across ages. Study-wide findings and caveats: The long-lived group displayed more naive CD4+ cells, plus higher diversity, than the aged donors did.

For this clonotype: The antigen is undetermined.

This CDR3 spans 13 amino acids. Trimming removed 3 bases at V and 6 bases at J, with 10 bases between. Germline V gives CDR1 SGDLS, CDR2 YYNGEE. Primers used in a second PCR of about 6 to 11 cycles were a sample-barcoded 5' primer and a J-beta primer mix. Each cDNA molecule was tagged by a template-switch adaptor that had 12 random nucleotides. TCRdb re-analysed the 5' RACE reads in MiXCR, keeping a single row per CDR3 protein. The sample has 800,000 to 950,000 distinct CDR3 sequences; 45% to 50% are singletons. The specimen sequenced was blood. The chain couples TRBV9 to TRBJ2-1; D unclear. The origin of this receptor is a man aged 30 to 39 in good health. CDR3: CASSAAPLNEQFF. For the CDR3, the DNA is TGTGCCAGCAGCGCAGCACCACTCAATGAGCAGTTCTTC.